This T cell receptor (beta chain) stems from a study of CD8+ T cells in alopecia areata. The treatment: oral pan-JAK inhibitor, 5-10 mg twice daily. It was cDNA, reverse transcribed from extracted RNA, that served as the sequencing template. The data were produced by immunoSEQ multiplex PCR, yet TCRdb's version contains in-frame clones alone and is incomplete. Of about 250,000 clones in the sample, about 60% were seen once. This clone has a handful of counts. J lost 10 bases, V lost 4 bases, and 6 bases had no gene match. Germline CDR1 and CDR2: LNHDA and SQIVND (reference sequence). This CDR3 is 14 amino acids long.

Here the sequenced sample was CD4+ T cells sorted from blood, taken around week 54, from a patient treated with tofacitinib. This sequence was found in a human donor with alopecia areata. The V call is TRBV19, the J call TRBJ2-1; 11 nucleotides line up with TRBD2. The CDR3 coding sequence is TGTGCCAGTAGTACTAGCGGGGGGCCTGGGGAGCAGTTCTTC. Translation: CASSTSGGPGEQFF. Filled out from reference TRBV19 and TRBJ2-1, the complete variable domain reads DGGITQSPKYLFRKEGQNVTLSCEQNLNHDAMYWYRQDPGQGLRLIYYSQIVNDFQKGDIAEGYSVSREKKESFPLTVTSAQKNPTAFYLCASSTSGGPGEQFFGPGTRLTVL.